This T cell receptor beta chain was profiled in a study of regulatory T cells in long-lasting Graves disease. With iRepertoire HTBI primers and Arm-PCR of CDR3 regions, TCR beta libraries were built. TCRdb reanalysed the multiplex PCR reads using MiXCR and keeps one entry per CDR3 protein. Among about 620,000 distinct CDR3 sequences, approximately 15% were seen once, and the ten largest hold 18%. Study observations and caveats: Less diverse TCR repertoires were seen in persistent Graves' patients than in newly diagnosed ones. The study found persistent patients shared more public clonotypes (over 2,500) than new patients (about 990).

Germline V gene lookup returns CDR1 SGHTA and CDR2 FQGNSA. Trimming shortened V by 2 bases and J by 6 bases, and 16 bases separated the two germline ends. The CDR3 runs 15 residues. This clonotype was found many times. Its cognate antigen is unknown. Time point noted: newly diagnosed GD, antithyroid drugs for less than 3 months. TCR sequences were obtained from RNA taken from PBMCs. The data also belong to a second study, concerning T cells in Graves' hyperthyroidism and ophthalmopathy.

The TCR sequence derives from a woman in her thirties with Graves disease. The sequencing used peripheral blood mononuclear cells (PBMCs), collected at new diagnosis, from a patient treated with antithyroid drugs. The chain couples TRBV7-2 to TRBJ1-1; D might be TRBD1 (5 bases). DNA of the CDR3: TGTGCCAGCAGCTTATTTACAGGACCAGACGCTGAAGCTTTCTTT. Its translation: CASSLFTGPDAEAFF.